This T cell receptor beta chain is drawn from a study of cytomegalovirus exposure and HLA in healthy donors. As for the study in general: As an earlier analysis found, about 200 million T cells yielded around 110 million unique TCR beta sequences.

Study-level points and caveats: Presence/absence analyses supposed approximately even sequencing depth among donors.

13 Jbeta primers and 60 Vbeta primers were used for the PCR. Some clones are missing from TCRdb's copy, which holds only in-frame ones; the method was immunoSEQ multiplex PCR. In the table there are around 200,000 clones, roughly four fifths of which are singletons. This CDR3 region has 15 residues. The germline gives CDR1 MDHEN, CDR2 SYDVKM. J was trimmed by 4 bases and V by 4 bases; bases with no gene match: 6. In this sample, this clone turned up a few times. Its antigen is unknown. This TCR was sampled from a middle-aged man in good health and CMV-seronegative. Sequencing input: PBMCs. V and J are TRBV28 and TRBJ1-3; 8 positions agree with TRBD1. CDR3 region: CASSSGTGLGNTIYF. In DNA, the CDR3 is TGTGCCAGCAGTTCGGGGACAGGACTAGGAAACACCATATATTTT.